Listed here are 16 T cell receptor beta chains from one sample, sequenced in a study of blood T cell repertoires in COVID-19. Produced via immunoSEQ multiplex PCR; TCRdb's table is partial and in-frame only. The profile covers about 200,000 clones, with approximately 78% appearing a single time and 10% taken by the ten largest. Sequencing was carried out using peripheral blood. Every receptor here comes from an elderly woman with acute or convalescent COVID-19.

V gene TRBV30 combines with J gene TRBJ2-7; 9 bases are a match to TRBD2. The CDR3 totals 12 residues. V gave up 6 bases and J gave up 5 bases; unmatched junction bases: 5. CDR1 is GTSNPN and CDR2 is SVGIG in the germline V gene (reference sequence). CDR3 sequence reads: CACAGGPNEQYF. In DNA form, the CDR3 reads TGTGCCTGTGCGGGAGGGCCTAACGAGCAGTACTTC.

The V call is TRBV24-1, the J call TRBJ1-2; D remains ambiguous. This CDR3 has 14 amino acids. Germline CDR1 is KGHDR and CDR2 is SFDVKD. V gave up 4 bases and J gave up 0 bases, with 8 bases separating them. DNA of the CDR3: TGTGCCACCAGTGAGACCGGAGCTAACTATGGCTACACCTTC. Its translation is CATSETGANYGYTF.

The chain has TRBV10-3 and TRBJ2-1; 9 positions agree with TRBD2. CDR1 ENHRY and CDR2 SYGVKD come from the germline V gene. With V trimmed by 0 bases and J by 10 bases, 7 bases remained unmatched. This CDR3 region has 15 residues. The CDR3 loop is CAISESIAGVREQFF. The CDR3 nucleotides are TGTGCCATCAGTGAGTCAATAGCGGGAGTCAGGGAGCAGTTCTTC.

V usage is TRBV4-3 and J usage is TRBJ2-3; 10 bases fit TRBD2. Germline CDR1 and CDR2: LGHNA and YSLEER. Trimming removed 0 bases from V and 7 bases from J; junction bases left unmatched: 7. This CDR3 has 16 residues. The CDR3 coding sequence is TGCGCCAGCAGCCAAGATACAGCGGGGGGGCCAAATACGCAGTATTTT. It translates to CASSQDTAGGPNTQYF.

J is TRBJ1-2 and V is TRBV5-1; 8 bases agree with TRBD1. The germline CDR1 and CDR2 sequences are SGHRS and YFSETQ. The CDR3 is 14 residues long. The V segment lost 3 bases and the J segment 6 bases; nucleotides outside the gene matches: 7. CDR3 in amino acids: CASSSLQGGNGYTF. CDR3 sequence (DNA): TGCGCCAGCAGCTCCCTACAGGGGGGAAATGGCTACACCTTC. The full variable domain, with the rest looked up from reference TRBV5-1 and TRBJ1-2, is KAGVTQTPRYLIKTRGQQVTLSCSPISGHRSVSWYQQTPGQGLQFLFEYFSETQRNKGNFPGRFSGRQFSNSRSEMNVSTLELGDSALYLCASSSLQGGNGYTFGSGTRLTVV.

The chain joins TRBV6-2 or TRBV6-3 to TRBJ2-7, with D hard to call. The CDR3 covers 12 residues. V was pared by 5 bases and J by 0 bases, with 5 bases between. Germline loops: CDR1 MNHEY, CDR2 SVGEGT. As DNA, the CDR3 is TGTGCCAGCAGTCGAGGCTCCTACGAGCAGTACTTC. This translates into CASSRGSYEQYF.

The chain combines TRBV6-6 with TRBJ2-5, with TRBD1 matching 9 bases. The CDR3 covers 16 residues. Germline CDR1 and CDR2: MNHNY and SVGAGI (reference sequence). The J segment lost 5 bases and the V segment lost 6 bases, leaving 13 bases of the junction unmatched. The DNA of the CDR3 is TGTGCCAGCAGGCCAGCCGGGACAGGGTTACTGGAGACCCAGTACTTC. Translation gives CASRPAGTGLLETQYF.

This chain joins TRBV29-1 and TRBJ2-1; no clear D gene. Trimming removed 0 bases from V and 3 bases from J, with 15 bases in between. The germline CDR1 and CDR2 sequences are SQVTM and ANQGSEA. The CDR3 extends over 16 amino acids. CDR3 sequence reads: CSVEDEDKSLYNEQFF. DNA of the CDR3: TGCAGCGTTGAAGACGAAGACAAGAGCCTCTACAATGAGCAGTTCTTC.

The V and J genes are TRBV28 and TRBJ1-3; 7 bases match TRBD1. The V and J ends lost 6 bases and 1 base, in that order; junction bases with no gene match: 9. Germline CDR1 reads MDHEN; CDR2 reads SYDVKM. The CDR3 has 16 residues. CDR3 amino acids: CASRLNPGQSGNTIYF. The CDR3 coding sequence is TGTGCCAGCAGACTTAATCCGGGACAGTCTGGAAACACCATATATTTT.

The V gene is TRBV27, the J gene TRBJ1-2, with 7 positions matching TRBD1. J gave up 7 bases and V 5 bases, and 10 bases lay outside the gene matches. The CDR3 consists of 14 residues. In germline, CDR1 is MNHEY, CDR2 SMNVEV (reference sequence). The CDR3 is CASSRTDRTGGYTF. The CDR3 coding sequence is TGTGCCAGCAGTCGAACGGACAGGACAGGTGGCTACACCTTC.

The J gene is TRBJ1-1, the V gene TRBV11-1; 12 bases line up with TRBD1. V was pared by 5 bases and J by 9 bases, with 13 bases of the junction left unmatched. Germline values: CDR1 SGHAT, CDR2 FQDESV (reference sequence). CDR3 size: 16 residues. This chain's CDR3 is CASSTGTGGVGVQAFF. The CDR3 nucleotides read TGTGCCAGCAGCACCGGGACAGGGGGCGTCGGGGTACAAGCTTTCTTT.

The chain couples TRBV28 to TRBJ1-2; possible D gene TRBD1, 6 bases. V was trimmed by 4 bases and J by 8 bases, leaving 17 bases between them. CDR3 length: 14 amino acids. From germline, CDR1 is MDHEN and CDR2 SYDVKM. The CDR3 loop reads CASSSYREGRGYTF. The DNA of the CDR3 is TGTGCCAGCAGTTCTTACAGGGAAGGTCGCGGCTACACCTTC.

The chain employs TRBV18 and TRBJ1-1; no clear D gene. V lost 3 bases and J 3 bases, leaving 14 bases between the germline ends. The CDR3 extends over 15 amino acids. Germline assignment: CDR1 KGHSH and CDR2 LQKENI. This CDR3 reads CASSPGVDSHTEAFF. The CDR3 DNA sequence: TGTGCCAGCTCACCCGGGGTAGATAGCCACACTGAAGCTTTCTTT.

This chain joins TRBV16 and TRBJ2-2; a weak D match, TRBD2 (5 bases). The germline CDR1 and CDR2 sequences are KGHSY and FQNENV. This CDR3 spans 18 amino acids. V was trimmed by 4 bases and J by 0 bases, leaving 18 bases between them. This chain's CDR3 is CASSPYLGQDSNTGELFF. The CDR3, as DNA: TGTGCCAGCAGCCCCTACCTTGGGCAGGACTCGAACACCGGGGAGCTGTTTTTT.

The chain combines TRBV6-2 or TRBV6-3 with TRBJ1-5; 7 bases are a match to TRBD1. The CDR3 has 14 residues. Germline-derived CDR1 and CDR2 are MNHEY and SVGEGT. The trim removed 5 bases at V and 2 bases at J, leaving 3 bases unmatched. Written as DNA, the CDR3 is TGTGCCAGCAGTACCACAGGGGGCAATCAGCCCCAGCATTTT. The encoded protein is CASSTTGGNQPQHF.

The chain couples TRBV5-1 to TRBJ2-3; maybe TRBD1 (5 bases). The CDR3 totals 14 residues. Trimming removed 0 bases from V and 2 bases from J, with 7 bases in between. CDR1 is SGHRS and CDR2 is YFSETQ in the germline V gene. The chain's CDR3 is CASSLGQITDTQYF. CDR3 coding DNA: TGCGCCAGCAGCTTGGGACAGATCACAGATACGCAGTATTTT. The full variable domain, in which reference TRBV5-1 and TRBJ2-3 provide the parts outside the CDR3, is KAGVTQTPRYLIKTRGQQVTLSCSPISGHRSVSWYQQTPGQGLQFLFEYFSETQRNKGNFPGRFSGRQFSNSRSEMNVSTLELGDSALYLCASSLGQITDTQYFGPGTRLTVL.